The clone carrying this T cell receptor (beta chain) has a count of ten or more. What it binds is unknown. The CDR3 spans 17 residues. CDR1 and CDR2 from the germline V gene are LGHNA and YNFKEQ. V lost 4 bases, J lost 3 bases, and 22 bases lay in between. Amplification targeted the TCR beta CDR3 regions, with RNA transcripts as the source material. HTBI-primed first-round RT-PCR preceded second-round multiplex PCR. TCRdb re-called the multiplex PCR reads with MiXCR, one entry per CDR3 protein. The sample lists 170,000 or so distinct CDR3 sequences, 30% to 45% seen once, with under 7% in the top ten. This sample stems from a study of Graves' ophthalmopathy and Graves' hyperthyroidism. Notes on the study in general: It was with approximately 70% sensitivity and 72% to 75% specificity that the model predicted ophthalmopathy progression. A model built from 13 signatures distinguished ophthalmopathy from stable hyperthyroidism with approximately 89% sensitivity and about 77% specificity.

The chain is built from TRBV4-2 and TRBJ2-7, with D possibly being TRBD1 (7 bases). The receptor comes from a woman aged 35 to 49 with Graves' ophthalmopathy. The sequencing sample was made of peripheral blood. The CDR3 region has the DNA TGTGCCAGCAGCCGCGCTCGCCAGGCAGGGGGGATCTACGAGCAGTACTTC. This gives the protein CASSRARQAGGIYEQYF.